The 20 T cell receptor beta chains reported below all come from one sample, sequenced in a study of blood T cell repertoires in COVID-19 (dated by TCRdb to 2020 to 2022). Receptors were amplified or captured by the immunoSEQ multiplex PCR assay. Held by TCRdb, this immuneACCESS table contains in-frame sequences only and omits some clones. Under half of the omission traces to an unresolved V gene where checked; the cause of the rest is unknown. This sample comprises over 600,000 clones, around 89% of them detected only once. The top ten constitute about 0.26% of the sample. Sequencing was performed on peripheral blood. The receptor source for this set is a woman aged 18-29 years with acute or convalescent COVID-19.

This clone was seen only a few times. The chain has TRBV6-4 and TRBJ1-1, with D possibly matching TRBD1 (6 bases). Germline assignment: CDR1 MRHNA and CDR2 SNTAGT. The CDR3 has 13 amino acids. The V end lost 0 bases, the J end lost 4 bases, and 6 bases lay between the germline ends. CDR3 DNA sequence: TGTGCCAGCAGTGACTCGGACAGCACTGAAGCTTTCTTT. Translating it yields CASSDSDSTEAFF.

The CDR3 here is CATTSPGETPLNTEAFF. The CDR3 bases are TGTGCCACCACATCGCCAGGGGAAACCCCACTGAACACTGAAGCTTTCTTT. This chain uses TRBV24-1 with TRBJ1-1, with D possibly being TRBD1 (6 bases). Trimming cost V 8 bases and J 0 bases, with 21 bases left between them. Germline V gene data show CDR1 as KGHDR and CDR2 as SFDVKD. This CDR3 spans 17 amino acids.

The CDR3 loop is CAGSTGNYGYTF. The CDR3 region has the DNA TGTGCCGGGTCGACAGGGAACTATGGCTACACCTTC. This chain uses TRBV19 with TRBJ1-2; 7 nucleotides agree with TRBD1. The CDR3 sequence is 12 residues long. The junction had 5 bases not matched to a gene; V was cut back by 11 bases and J by 2 bases. Germline V gene sequence: CDR1 LNHDA, CDR2 SQIVND (reference sequence).

This clone was counted a single time. The chain links TRBV19 to TRBJ2-3; D might be TRBD2 (5 bases). CDR3 length equals 14 residues. The germline V gene has CDR1 LNHDA and CDR2 SQIVND (reference sequence). Trimming stripped 6 bases from V and 3 bases from J, with 13 bases between. As DNA, the CDR3 is TGTGCCAGTAGAACCCGGGGATCAACAGATACGCAGTATTTT. It translates to CASRTRGSTDTQYF.

The table lists this clone with a count of one. V is TRBV3-1 (or the pseudogene TRBV3-2) and J is TRBJ1-6, with D perhaps matching TRBD1 (5 bases). The CDR3 is 19 residues long. Per germline, CDR1 LGHDT and CDR2 YNNKEL (reference sequence). Trimming left V 0 bases short and J 8 bases short, with 23 bases between. CDR3 amino acids: CASSQERRTGPLRDSPLHF. Here the CDR3 DNA reads TGTGCCAGCAGCCAAGAACGGAGAACAGGACCACTCCGGGATTCACCCCTCCACTTT.

This chain joins TRBV5-1 and TRBJ1-2; tentative D call: TRBD1 (5 bases). Germline V gene sequence: CDR1 SGHRS, CDR2 YFSETQ. The germline V and J ends were trimmed by 7 bases and 2 bases, with 12 bases remaining between them. The CDR3 covers 13 residues. DNA for the CDR3: TGCGCCAGCGGGGGAGGTGCGAACTATGGCTACACCTTC. It encodes CASGGGANYGYTF.

V and J are TRBV6-5 and TRBJ2-7; 11 bases match TRBD1. Germline V gene data show CDR1 as MNHEY and CDR2 as SVGAGI. The CDR3 is 15 amino acids. With 5 bases clipped from V and 4 bases from J, the junction kept 7 bases outside the gene matches. For the CDR3, the DNA is TGTGCCAGCAGTACGGACAGGGGGCGAGTGTACGAGCAGTACTTC. It encodes CASSTDRGRVYEQYF.

The chain has TRBV19 and TRBJ1-1; D is unclear. The V and J ends lost 3 bases and 1 base respectively, with 12 bases between them. The germline V gene encodes CDR1 LNHDA and CDR2 SQIVND (reference sequence). The CDR3 is made up of 15 amino acids. The CDR3 region is CASSIRFTRNTEAFF. The CDR3 DNA follows: TGTGCCAGTAGTATCCGGTTTACGAGGAACACTGAAGCTTTCTTT.

The chain has TRBV4-2 and TRBJ1-2, with D possibly being TRBD1 (5 bases). The V end lost 4 bases, the J end lost 7 bases, and 22 bases lay between the germline ends. This CDR3 comprises 16 residues. CDR1 is LGHNA, CDR2 YNFKEQ, per germline. The CDR3 DNA is TGTGCCAGCAGCCTCGACCCCCAGGGTTCGGATGGTGGCTACACCTTC. This translates into CASSLDPQGSDGGYTF.

This clone was detected only once. The chain couples TRBV2 to TRBJ1-6; D possibly corresponds to TRBD1 (5 bases). The CDR3 length is 14 residues. Germline values: CDR1 SNHLY, CDR2 FYNNEI. V was trimmed by 2 bases and J by 9 bases, leaving 11 bases between them. The CDR3 DNA follows: TGTGCCAGCAGTGAAATCGGGGGTAGTTCACCCCTCCACTTT. It translates to CASSEIGGSSPLHF.

The chain combines TRBV28 with TRBJ1-6; unclear D gene. The CDR3 consists of 15 residues. The V gene lost 6 bases and the J gene lost 5 bases, with 14 bases spanning the gap. The germline V gene has CDR1 MDHEN and CDR2 SYDVKM. CDR3 amino acids: CASSRGSVDNSPLHF. The CDR3 bases are TGTGCCAGCAGCCGAGGCAGTGTTGATAATTCACCCCTCCACTTT. Full variable domain (remainder filled in from reference TRBV28 and TRBJ1-6): DVKVTQSSRYLVKRTGEKVFLECVQDMDHENMFWYRQDPGLGLRLIYFSYDVKMKEKGDIPEGYSVSREKKERFSLILESASTNQTSMYLCASSRGSVDNSPLHFGNGTRLTVT.

This chain uses TRBV7-6 with TRBJ1-5, with no clear D. The CDR3 is 16 amino acids. The V gene lost 0 bases and the J gene lost 2 bases, with 11 bases spanning the gap. Germline CDR1 SGHVS, CDR2 FNYEAQ. CDR3 nucleotides: TGTGCCAGCAGCTTAGCCCTACAGACGGGCAATCAGCCCCAGCATTTT. As protein: CASSLALQTGNQPQHF.

The chain links TRBV29-1 to TRBJ2-1; D is uncertain. Germline V gene sequence: CDR1 SQVTM, CDR2 ANQGSEA. The ends were cut back, 3 bases at V and 4 bases at J, with 16 bases in the middle. The CDR3 runs to 15 residues. The CDR3 region is CSVDPLVKTYNEQFF. In DNA, the CDR3 is TGCAGCGTTGATCCCCTAGTCAAGACTTACAATGAGCAGTTCTTC.

This clone appeared once. The V call is TRBV5-1, the J call TRBJ2-4; 9 bases are shared with TRBD1. The CDR3 has 18 amino acids. Trimming at V came to 4 bases and at J to 0 bases, leaving 11 bases not matched to a gene. CDR1 and CDR2 from the germline V gene are SGHRS and YFSETQ. The CDR3, as DNA: TGCGCCAGCAGCCCGGGGACAGGGACACCATTAGCCAAAAACATTCAGTACTTC. As protein: CASSPGTGTPLAKNIQYF.

The chain carries TRBV2 and TRBJ1-1; D remains ambiguous. V gave up 1 base and J gave up 6 bases, with 9 bases separating them. From germline, CDR1 is SNHLY and CDR2 FYNNEI. The CDR3 extends over 13 amino acids. The CDR3 is CASSEEGAPEAFF. The CDR3 region has the DNA TGTGCCAGCAGTGAAGAGGGAGCGCCTGAAGCTTTCTTT.

The gene calls are TRBV6-6 and TRBJ1-5; TRBD1 aligns across 7 bases. Unmatched junction bases numbered 7, after V lost 5 bases and J lost 3 bases. The CDR3 has 15 residues. Germline loops: CDR1 MNHNY, CDR2 SVGAGI (reference sequence). The CDR3 coding sequence is TGTGCCAGCAGTCACAGGGGAGAAAACAATCAGCCCCAGCATTTT. Translation gives CASSHRGENNQPQHF.

The chain joins TRBV27 to TRBJ2-2; no clear D gene. Germline V gene lookup returns CDR1 MNHEY and CDR2 SMNVEV (reference sequence). Trimming stripped 7 bases from V and 4 bases from J, with 13 bases between. The CDR3 has 14 residues. The CDR3 loop reads CASTGRLGTGELFF. CDR3 DNA: TGTGCCAGCACTGGGCGTTTGGGCACCGGGGAGCTGTTTTTT.

This chain links TRBV27 with TRBJ2-7; 8 nucleotides line up with TRBD1. CDR3 size: 15 residues. V was pared by 2 bases and J by 4 bases, with 7 bases of the junction left unmatched. Germline V lookup: CDR1 MNHEY, CDR2 SMNVEV (reference sequence). The CDR3 region has the DNA TGTGCCAGCAGTTTACGGCGGACAGGGAATTACGAGCAGTACTTC. Translating gives CASSLRRTGNYEQYF.

This rearrangement joins TRBV7-2 to TRBJ2-3, with D hard to call. The CDR3 has 14 residues. Germline V lookup: CDR1 SGHTA, CDR2 FQGNSA. The germline V and J ends were trimmed by 1 base and 5 bases, with 10 bases remaining between them. Here the CDR3 DNA reads TGTGCCAGCAGCTTAGGGCCCCTTCAAGATACGCAGTATTTT. Amino acid sequence: CASSLGPLQDTQYF.

The count of this clone is one. The genes are TRBV5-1 and TRBJ2-2; 8 bases line up with TRBD1. This CDR3 spans 15 amino acids. CDR1 and CDR2 (germline): SGHRS, YFSETQ. The V segment lost 1 base and the J segment 7 bases; nucleotides outside the gene matches: 6. For the CDR3, the DNA is TGCGCCAGCAGCTTGACCGGACAGGGTCTCGGGGAGCTGTTTTTT. Amino acids: CASSLTGQGLGELFF.